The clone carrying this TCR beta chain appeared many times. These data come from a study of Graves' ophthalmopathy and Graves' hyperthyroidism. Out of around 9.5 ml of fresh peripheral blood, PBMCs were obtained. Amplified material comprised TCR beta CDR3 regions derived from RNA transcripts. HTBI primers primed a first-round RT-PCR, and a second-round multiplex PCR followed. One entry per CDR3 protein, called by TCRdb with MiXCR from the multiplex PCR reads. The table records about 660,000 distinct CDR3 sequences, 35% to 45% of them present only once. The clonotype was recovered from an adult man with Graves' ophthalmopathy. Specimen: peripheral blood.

The CDR3 protein is CASSVAQGLGEKLFF. In nucleotides, the CDR3 is TGTGCCAGCAGCGTAGCCCAGGGGTTGGGCGAAAAACTGTTTTTT. The chain carries TRBV9 and TRBJ1-4; D is possibly TRBD1 (6 bases). The length of the CDR3 is 15 residues. Germline CDR1 SGDLS, CDR2 YYNGEE. The V and J ends lost 0 bases and 8 bases respectively, with 14 bases between them.